The 7 T cell receptor beta chains given below trace back to one sample, sequenced in a study of blood T cells in healthy people across ages. The use of a sample-barcoded 5' primer and a J-beta primer mix characterized a second PCR of 7 to 11 cycles. TCRdb reprocessed the 5' RACE reads with MiXCR, giving one entry per CDR3 protein. The table records just over 1 million distinct CDR3 sequences, 45% of them present only once. The sample was blood. The source of these receptors is a woman aged 55-70 years in good health.

This rearrangement joins TRBV11-2 to TRBJ2-5, with 8 bases that match TRBD2. The ends lost 5 bases at V and 11 bases at J; junction bases unmatched: 13. CDR1 and CDR2 from the germline V gene are SGHAT and FQNNGV. CDR3 length equals 14 residues. CDR3 nucleotides: TGTGCCAGCAGCCCGTACGGGGGGGTGAATGAGCAGTACTTC. This translates into CASSPYGGVNEQYF.

The rearrangement joins TRBV27 to TRBJ2-3, with D possibly being TRBD2 (5 bases). The CDR3 extends over 15 amino acids. Trimming stripped 4 bases from V and 0 bases from J, with 11 bases between. In germline, CDR1 is MNHEY, CDR2 SMNVEV (reference sequence). CDR3 nucleotides: TGTGCCAGCAGTTGGGCGGGCCGAAGCACAGATACGCAGTATTTT. Protein product: CASSWAGRSTDTQYF.

The genes are TRBV5-1 and TRBJ2-4; TRBD2 is a possible D gene (9 bases). The J call may be faulty, since TRBJ2-7 better matches the DNA end. The CDR3 covers 18 residues. Per the germline V gene, CDR1 is SGHRS and CDR2 is YFSETQ. In nucleotides, the CDR3 is TGCGCCAGCAGCTTGGGGACAGGGATCAAGCGGGAGGCCCACGAGCAGTACTTC. Encoded protein: CASSLGTGIKREAHEQYF.

This clonotype has a count of ten or more. The chain is built from TRBV20-1 and TRBJ2-7; 9 bases map to TRBD2. CDR3 size: 15 residues. The V gene end was trimmed by 1 base and the J gene end by 4 bases; junction bases not matched to a gene: 8. CDR1 is DFQATT, CDR2 SNEGSKA, per germline (reference sequence). Here the CDR3 DNA reads TGCAGTGCTAGAGGCTTAGCGGGAGACTTGTACGAGCAGTACTTC. It encodes CSARGLAGDLYEQYF.

There are many counts of this clonotype. The chain carries TRBV10-3 and TRBJ2-3, with TRBD2 matching over 10 bases. Germline V gene data show CDR1 as ENHRY and CDR2 as SYGVKD. The CDR3 is 14 residues long. After removal of 6 bases from V and 1 base from J, the junction contained 1 base not matched to a gene. CDR3 in amino acids: CAIRGTSGTDTQYF. CDR3 coding DNA: TGTGCCATCAGAGGGACTAGCGGCACAGATACGCAGTATTTT.

V usage is TRBV13 and J usage is TRBJ2-7, with 8 bases identical to TRBD2. This CDR3 contains 15 residues. Trimming at V came to 0 bases and at J to 4 bases, leaving 5 bases not matched to a gene. Germline V CDR1 and CDR2: PRHDT, FYEKMQ (reference sequence). As DNA, the CDR3 is TGTGCCAGCAGCTTAGGTCTAGCGGGCCAATACGAGCAGTACTTC. The encoded protein is CASSLGLAGQYEQYF.

This clonotype was picked up a small number of times. The rearrangement links TRBV6-6 to TRBJ2-5; the match to TRBD2 covers 8 bases. Judging by the DNA end, TRBJ2-7 fits better; the J call may be wrong. The length of the CDR3 is 14 residues. The germline V gene encodes CDR1 MNHNY and CDR2 SVGAGI (reference sequence). The CDR3 sequence: CASSPSGREHEQYF. CDR3 nucleotide sequence: TGTGCCAGCAGTCCCAGCGGGAGAGAGCACGAGCAGTACTTC.